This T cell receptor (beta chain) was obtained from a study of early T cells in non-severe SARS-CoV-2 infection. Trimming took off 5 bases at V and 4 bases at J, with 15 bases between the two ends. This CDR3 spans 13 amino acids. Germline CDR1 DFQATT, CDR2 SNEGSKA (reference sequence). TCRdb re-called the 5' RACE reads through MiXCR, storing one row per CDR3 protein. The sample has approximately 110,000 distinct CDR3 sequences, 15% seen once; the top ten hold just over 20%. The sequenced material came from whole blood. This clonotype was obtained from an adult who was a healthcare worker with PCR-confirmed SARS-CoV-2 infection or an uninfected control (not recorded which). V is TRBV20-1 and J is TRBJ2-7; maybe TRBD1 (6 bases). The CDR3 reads CSAEGPGEYEQYF. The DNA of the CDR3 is TGCAGTGCTGAGGGACCAGGGGAATACGAGCAGTACTTC.